Here is one T cell receptor beta chain with its context. Original methodology: Reference gene primers were amplified, and this amplification served to estimate nucleated cell counts. The method was immunoSEQ multiplex PCR; TCRdb's version includes in-frame clones alone and lacks a portion of them. The DNA was the basis for D and trimming; V, J and clone size are from that table. This table holds 55,000 to 85,000 clones, 73% found once. These data come from a study of blood T cell repertoires in COVID-19. As for the study in general: The origin of the acute and convalescent COVID-19 samples was the United States, Italy and Spain. PBMCs, B-cell-depleted T cells, or T cells were the source of the cDNA or gDNA that made up the material.

This CDR3 spans 16 amino acids. V lost 5 bases, J lost 4 bases, and 17 bases lay in between. Germline V gives CDR1 WNHNN, CDR2 SYGVQD (reference sequence). Sequenced sample: peripheral blood. The sequence came from a man in his 60s with acute or convalescent COVID-19. The rearrangement links TRBV10-1 to TRBJ2-2; perhaps TRBD1 as D (5 bases). The CDR3 loop is CASSYNSLGATGELFF. As DNA, the CDR3 is TGCGCCAGCAGTTATAATAGCCTTGGGGCCACCGGGGAGCTGTTTTTT.